Listed below are T cell receptor beta chains from one sample, sequenced in a study of T cell responses to AZD1222 COVID-19 vaccine. TCRdb keeps only in-frame clones here, not all; method: immunoSEQ multiplex PCR. The sample shows about 130,000 clones, more than 75% of them seen only once. This specimen was peripheral blood, taken 28 days after the second AZD1222 dose. The receptors come from an adult who received the AZD1222 COVID-19 vaccine. The conserved cysteine and the conserved F or W are not part of the CDR3 here. Each record gives: J gene, V gene, CDR3 protein.

>TRBJ1-2|TRBV6-2/TRBV6-3
ASSGRGILNYGYT
>TRBJ1-3|TRBV12-3/TRBV12-4
ASRPSSGNTIY
>TRBJ2-2|TRBV7-8
ASSLPRRSIANTGELF
>TRBJ1-4|TRBV5-4
ASSPGTGDFNEKLF
>TRBJ1-2|TRBV5-3
ARSRHRQGTPNYGYT
>TRBJ2-5|TRBV7-3
ASSLTGSMRETQY
>TRBJ2-1|TRBV7-9
ASSLRGEQF
>TRBJ2-3|TRBV28
ASSGEDTQY
>TRBJ2-1|TRBV6-2/TRBV6-3
ASSPLGLAGGNEQF
>TRBJ1-2|TRBV6-5
ASSSEFLGDYGYT
>TRBJ1-1|TRBV12-3/TRBV12-4
ASSQTRGRAF
>TRBJ1-1|TRBV14
ASSPDRGPLWTEAF
>TRBJ2-7|TRBV7-3
ASSHTLVYEQY
>TRBJ2-5|TRBV2
ASNDQETQY
>TRBJ1-4|TRBV5-1
ASSPGTGPEKLF
>TRBJ2-5|TRBV19
ASSRGTGDGETQY
>TRBJ1-2|TRBV19
ASRGGTGSPNYGYT
>TRBJ2-5|TRBV27
ASSHEGRETQY
>TRBJ1-2|TRBV6-5
ASKPGQVHGYT
>TRBJ1-3|TRBV5-1
ASSLSPSSGNTIY
>TRBJ2-2|TRBV2
ASTIAQVGYGELF
>TRBJ1-4|TRBV5-5
ASSGLANEKLF
>TRBJ1-2|TRBV3-1/TRBV3-2
ASSPGQPYGYT
>TRBJ1-2|TRBV27
ASSFEGLGGYT
>TRBJ1-1|TRBV10-3
ATAGDTEAF
>TRBJ2-7|TRBV4-1
ASSQVGRPYEQY
>TRBJ1-1|TRBV30
AWTVFRGTEAF
>TRBJ1-4|TRBV19
ASSIGRARARTTNEKLF
>TRBJ1-3|TRBV6-6
ASMRGTGEGNTIY
>TRBJ1-1|TRBV7-3
ASSFAGNTEAF
>TRBJ2-7|TRBV6-5
ASSFSPGTGGYEQY
>TRBJ2-7|TRBV3-1/TRBV3-2
ASSQEETNFSYEQY